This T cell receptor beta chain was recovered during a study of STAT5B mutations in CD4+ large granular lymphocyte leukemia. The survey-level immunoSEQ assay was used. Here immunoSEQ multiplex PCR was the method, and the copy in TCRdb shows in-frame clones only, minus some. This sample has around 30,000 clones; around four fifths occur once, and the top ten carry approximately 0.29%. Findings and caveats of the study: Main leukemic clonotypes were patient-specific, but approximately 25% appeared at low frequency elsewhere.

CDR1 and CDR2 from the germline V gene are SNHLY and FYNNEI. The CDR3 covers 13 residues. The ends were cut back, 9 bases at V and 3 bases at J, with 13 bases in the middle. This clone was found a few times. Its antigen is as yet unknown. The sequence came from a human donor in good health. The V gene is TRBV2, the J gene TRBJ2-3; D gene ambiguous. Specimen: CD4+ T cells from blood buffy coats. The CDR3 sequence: CASGVGRTDTQYF. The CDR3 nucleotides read TGTGCCAGTGGGGTCGGGCGGACAGATACGCAGTATTTT.